The text below deals with one TCR beta chain. The antigen it binds to is not known. The record has no base qualities; no much larger clone is one base away. The entry originates in a study of glioma-infiltrating T cells after dendritic cell vaccination listed by TCRdb under 2016. At the level of the whole study: The cohort comprised approximately 15 glioblastoma patients from Phase I and II dendritic cell vaccination trials, 9 newly diagnosed and 6 with recurrent disease. Between the early 2000s and the early 2010s, the patients were given dendritic cell vaccination pulsed with autologous tumor lysate. The vaccine was prepared from monocyte-derived dendritic cells that were cultured for around 7 days with IL-4 and GM-CSF and then pulsed overnight with autologous tumor lysate. Each patient was given three intradermal dendritic cell vaccine injections, spaced two weeks apart, in the arm below the axilla. In glioblastoma patients vaccinated with dendritic cells, deep sequencing of TCR beta CDR3 regions served to measure tumor-infiltrating lymphocyte content and to compare repertoires between tumor and blood. Survival after dendritic cell vaccination was correlated with TCR sequencing metrics such as TIL content and the overlap between tumor and blood repertoires. The paper as a whole reports these results and caveats: After dendritic cell vaccination, a higher estimated pretreatment TIL content predicted longer time to progression and longer overall survival. The cohort was small and heterogeneous, and full blood and tumor sets were available for few patients, with initial-recurrent tumor pairs available for even fewer patients. The three-group TCR overlap response model was described as speculative and requiring prospective validation. TCR clonality showed no direct relationship with survival, which suggests that a diverse polyclonal response may be important.

Using the immunoSEQ assay, TCRB CDR3 regions were amplified from 2 micrograms of genomic DNA, or from all available DNA when less than that was on hand. The multiplex PCR employed 60 forward primers targeting TCR V beta segments and 13 reverse primers targeting J beta segments. Synthetic control templates were spiked into each sample at limiting dilution to estimate reads per starting template. The Illumina HiSeq System generated 87 bp sequencing reads. In the paper's pipeline: To remove PCR and sequencing errors, closely related sequences were merged with a nearest neighbor algorithm. TCR overlap was measured as the percentage of unique tumor TCR beta sequences that were also present in the peripheral blood of the same patient. Entries here come from immuneACCESS through TCRdb and include only in-frame sequences with V and J called. Some clones fail to appear in such tables; in the studies checked, an unresolved V gene covers under half of the shortfall, and the cause of the remainder is unknown. V and J calls and clone size follow that table, whereas D and trimming were derived from the DNA. This sample comprises roughly 60,000 clones, approximately 86% of them detected only once. More than 9% of the sample is taken by the ten largest.

V has 0 bases trimmed and J has 7 bases trimmed; junction bases matching no gene number 13. The CDR3 runs 18 residues from the cysteine to the phenylalanine. The retained sequence is limited to the CDR3, 54 bases, with the frame set at the first base. CDR1 and CDR2, looked up from the germline V gene, are SGHVS and FQNEAQ. The time point label corresponds to: after dendritic cell vaccination, including at tumor progression/relapse. To be selected, patients needed enough residual fresh-frozen tumor tissue and more than two years of available survival data. None of the glioblastoma patients carried an isocitrate dehydrogenase mutation, although molecular status otherwise varied. PBMC were collected before vaccination, two weeks after the third vaccination, and at tumor progression when it occurred. Genomic DNA was extracted with the Qiagen DNeasy Blood extraction Kit.

Sequenced material: blood, taken after dendritic cell vaccination. The rearrangement joined TRBV7-8 to TRBJ2-5; the junction holds 11 bases that match TRBD2. This receptor was identified in a human donor with glioblastoma. Here the CDR3 is given as CASSLARAGLAARGTQYF. The nucleotide sequence is given as TGTGCCAGCAGCTTAGCGCGAGCGGGACTAGCGGCGCGGGGGACCCAGTACTTC.